This TCR beta chain appears in the sequencing data of a study of blood T cell repertoires in COVID-19. Study overall: Donors in the United States, Italy and Spain gave samples during acute or convalescent COVID-19.

Germline assignment: CDR1 SGHAT and CDR2 FQNNGV. The V and J ends lost 4 bases and 3 bases, in that order; junction bases with no gene match: 9. The CDR3 length is 16 residues. The data were produced by immunoSEQ multiplex PCR, yet TCRdb's version contains in-frame clones alone and is incomplete. The data hold roughly 130,000 clones, with about 92% observed a single time. Specimen: peripheral blood. The rearrangement uses TRBV11-2 and TRBJ2-7, with 10 positions matching TRBD1. The receptor was derived from a man aged 60-69 years with COVID-19, enrolled during active disease. CDR3 region: CASSSYIGQGDYEQYF. Here the CDR3 DNA reads TGTGCCAGCAGCTCCTATATCGGACAGGGGGACTACGAGCAGTACTTC.